Each of the 30 T cell receptor beta chains below was sequenced from the same sample in a study of beta chain features in type 1 diabetes. Expressed TCRB transcripts got sequenced, as all isolated RNA was reverse transcribed. The assay was immunoSEQ multiplex PCR, and TCRdb's table has in-frame clones only and misses some. The sample holds 200,000 to 250,000 clones; about 63% are singletons and the top ten take roughly 0.048%. The sequencing input was naive CD4+ T cells from blood. The source is a young man in good health.

The chain is built from TRBV30 and TRBJ1-5, with D maybe TRBD1 (5 bases). This CDR3 region has 18 residues. Germline values: CDR1 GTSNPN, CDR2 SVGIG (reference sequence). With 5 bases removed from V and 0 bases from J, the gap between germline ends came to 23 bases. The CDR3 DNA is TGTGCCTGGGCGCAGGGTCGGCAGTCATGGAATAGCAATCAGCCCCAGCATTTT. It translates to CAWAQGRQSWNSNQPQHF.

The chain has TRBV4-3 and TRBJ2-7; 11 positions match TRBD1. Germline lookup yields CDR1 LGHNA and CDR2 YSLEER. The CDR3 covers 15 residues. J gave up 5 bases and V 4 bases, and 7 bases lay outside the gene matches. DNA of the CDR3: TGCGCCAGCAGCCGGGGCGGACAGGGGGCTAACGAGCAGTACTTC. Its protein is CASSRGGQGANEQYF.

The J gene is TRBJ2-4, the V gene TRBV25-1, with 7 bases lining up with TRBD1. The CDR3 spans 15 residues. J gave up 3 bases and V 4 bases, and 6 bases lay outside the gene matches. In germline, CDR1 is MGHDK, CDR2 SYGVNS. The CDR3, as DNA: TGTGCCAGCAGTGTAGGGGGCGGTGGCAAAAACATTCAGTACTTC. Its translation is CASSVGGGGKNIQYF.

The chain carries TRBV6-6 and TRBJ1-2; D not certain. CDR3 length equals 14 residues. CDR1 MNHNY and CDR2 SVGAGI come from the germline V gene (reference sequence). Trimming took 5 bases from V and 4 from J, leaving 14 bases between them. The DNA of the CDR3 is TGTGCCAGCAGTAGTGAGAGGACGGGCTATGGCTACACCTTC. It encodes CASSSERTGYGYTF.

A single count supports this clone. The chain joins TRBV7-2 to TRBJ2-7; weak D call: TRBD1 (6 bases). The V gene's germline CDR1 is SGHTA and CDR2 FQGNSA. Trimming took 5 bases from V and 2 from J, leaving 13 bases between them. The CDR3 extends over 14 amino acids. The CDR3 region is CASSPGHLAYEQYF. The CDR3 DNA follows: TGTGCCAGCAGCCCGGGACACCTAGCCTACGAGCAGTACTTC.

This clone was seen a few times. The chain carries TRBV30 and TRBJ1-1; tentatively, D is TRBD1 (6 bases). The CDR3 has 13 amino acids. V lost 2 bases and J 8 bases, leaving 15 bases between the germline ends. Germline values: CDR1 GTSNPN, CDR2 SVGIG (reference sequence). CDR3 protein: CAWSRGQTQEAFF. CDR3 nucleotide sequence: TGTGCCTGGAGTCGGGGACAAACACAAGAAGCTTTCTTT.

The chain couples TRBV5-6 to TRBJ1-2, with D unresolved. The CDR3 length is 14 residues. Trimming cost V 3 bases and J 4 bases, with 13 bases left between them. CDR1 SGHDT and CDR2 YYEEEE come from the germline V gene. For the CDR3, the DNA is TGTGCCAGCAGCTCCTTCGGGCTTGGCTATGGCTACACCTTC. Its protein product is CASSSFGLGYGYTF.

J is TRBJ2-1 and V is TRBV29-1, with D possibly TRBD2 on 5 matching bases. CDR3 length equals 11 residues. Germline V gene lookup returns CDR1 SQVTM and CDR2 ANQGSEA. The CDR3 region has the DNA TGCACGGGGAGCTTCTACAATGAGCAGTTCTTC. Its protein is CTGSFYNEQFF.

This chain joins TRBV5-4 and TRBJ2-1, with D unclear. The V end was cut by 4 bases, the J end by 3 bases, with 17 bases between. CDR3 length: 16 residues. Germline loops: CDR1 SGHNT, CDR2 YYREEE (reference sequence). The CDR3 spells CASSRRVSLFYNEQFF. Written as DNA, the CDR3 is TGTGCCAGCAGCCGAAGGGTGTCCCTTTTCTACAATGAGCAGTTCTTC.

The V and J genes are TRBV30 and TRBJ2-3; the D gene is possibly TRBD2 (6 bases). Per germline, CDR1 GTSNPN and CDR2 SVGIG (reference sequence). V was shortened by 2 bases and J by 0 bases, with 12 bases between the two germline ends. CDR3 length equals 15 residues. Here the CDR3 reads CAWSLTGLSTDTQYF. Written as DNA, the CDR3 is TGTGCCTGGAGTTTGACGGGACTTAGCACAGATACGCAGTATTTT.

The chain's CDR3 is CASSLPSGATGETQYF. CDR3 bases: TGTGCCAGCAGCCTCCCTAGCGGGGCCACTGGGGAGACCCAGTACTTC. J is TRBJ2-5 and V is TRBV7-9, with TRBD2 matching 9 bases. This CDR3 is 16 amino acids long. Germline CDR1 SEHNR, CDR2 FQNEAQ (reference sequence). The V segment lost 5 bases and the J segment 5 bases; nucleotides outside the gene matches: 12.

The rearrangement links TRBV29-1 to TRBJ2-1, with 8 bases fitting TRBD1. The V gene's germline CDR1 is SQVTM and CDR2 ANQGSEA. The CDR3 is made up of 14 amino acids. V was clipped by 4 bases and J by 3 bases; unmatched bases: 5. CDR3 in amino acids: CSVGMTGVYNEQFF. As DNA, the CDR3 is TGCAGCGTTGGAATGACAGGGGTCTACAATGAGCAGTTCTTC.

A few counts support this clone. The chain joins TRBV29-1 to TRBJ2-2; 8 positions match TRBD1. The V segment lost 7 bases and the J segment 4 bases; nucleotides outside the gene matches: 5. In germline, CDR1 is SQVTM, CDR2 ANQGSEA. The CDR3 totals 13 residues. The CDR3 protein is CSGDRGGTGELFF. Written as DNA, the CDR3 is TGCAGCGGTGACAGGGGAGGCACCGGGGAGCTGTTTTTT.

As regards this clone: This sample also contains other DNA sequences that code for the same CDR3. The chain links TRBV7-9 to TRBJ2-5; D might be TRBD2 (5 bases). Trimming removed 3 bases from V and 1 base from J, with 6 bases in between. There are 13 residues in the CDR3. Per germline, CDR1 SEHNR and CDR2 FQNEAQ (reference sequence). CDR3 protein: CASSLTIQETQYF. For the CDR3, the DNA is TGTGCCAGCAGCTTGACTATCCAAGAGACCCAGTACTTC.

This rearrangement joins TRBV30 to TRBJ2-5; D perhaps matches TRBD1 (5 bases). Germline CDR1 is GTSNPN and CDR2 is SVGIG (reference sequence). Trimming took off 0 bases at V and 4 bases at J, with 15 bases between the two ends. This CDR3 is 15 amino acids long. CDR3 residues: CAWSVQAGNRETQYF. The CDR3 DNA sequence: TGTGCCTGGAGTGTACAGGCAGGGAATCGAGAGACCCAGTACTTC.

V is TRBV30 and J is TRBJ2-3; D gene uncertain. Trimming left V 5 bases short and J 0 bases short, with 12 bases between. The germline gives CDR1 GTSNPN, CDR2 SVGIG (reference sequence). CDR3 length: 14 residues. The DNA of the CDR3 is TGTGCCTGGGGCGCTCTTTCCAGCACAGATACGCAGTATTTT. Its translation is CAWGALSSTDTQYF.

This clone was counted a few times. The V gene is TRBV2, the J gene TRBJ1-2; TRBD1 might be the D (5 bases). This CDR3 comprises 15 residues. The germline CDR1 and CDR2 sequences are SNHLY and FYNNEI. Deletions cut 7 bases from V and 1 base from J, with 16 bases between. CDR3 sequence reads: CASILGAGGNYGYTF. In DNA, the CDR3 is TGTGCCAGCATTTTAGGGGCAGGCGGTAACTATGGCTACACCTTC.

Only a few counts were recorded for this clone. The chain carries TRBV29-1 and TRBJ2-7; D is unclear. Germline CDR1 is SQVTM and CDR2 is ANQGSEA. The CDR3 totals 15 residues. Deletions cut 5 bases from V and 2 bases from J, with 19 bases between. The CDR3 region is CSVYWLTGSPYEQYF. In DNA, the CDR3 is TGCAGCGTTTACTGGCTTACGGGCAGCCCCTACGAGCAGTACTTC.

This chain links TRBV7-9 with TRBJ2-7; perhaps TRBD2 as D (6 bases). The CDR3 has 16 residues. V was clipped by 1 base and J by 5 bases, with 18 bases between them. Germline CDR1 SEHNR, CDR2 FQNEAQ (reference sequence). CDR3 loop: CASSLEVGAGRDEQYF. The CDR3 bases are TGTGCCAGCAGCTTAGAGGTCGGTGCGGGAAGGGACGAGCAGTACTTC.

The gene calls are TRBV30 and TRBJ2-2; perhaps TRBD2 as D (6 bases). Per the germline V gene, CDR1 is GTSNPN and CDR2 is SVGIG (reference sequence). The CDR3 is 15 residues long. V was shortened by 5 bases and J by 4 bases, with 17 bases between the two germline ends. The CDR3 bases are TGTGCCTGGGGCGAGGGCCGGGAGAGCACCGGGGAGCTGTTTTTT. Its protein product is CAWGEGRESTGELFF.

This sequence joins TRBV5-1 and TRBJ2-5, with D maybe TRBD1 (5 bases). The V end was cut by 0 bases, the J end by 3 bases, with 9 bases between. Germline CDR1 is SGHRS and CDR2 is YFSETQ. The CDR3 contains 14 residues. CDR3 sequence reads: CASSLGGREETQYF. The CDR3 nucleotides are TGCGCCAGCAGCTTGGGGGGCAGGGAAGAGACCCAGTACTTC.

This clone was seen once. This chain uses TRBV29-1 with TRBJ2-3, with D perhaps matching TRBD2 (5 bases). V was cut by 5 bases and J by 2 bases, with 14 bases left in between. Germline CDR1 is SQVTM and CDR2 is ANQGSEA. This CDR3 has 14 residues. The CDR3 is CSVLLDAHTDTQYF. CDR3 nucleotide sequence: TGCAGCGTTTTACTAGACGCCCACACAGATACGCAGTATTTT.

The chain has TRBV30 and TRBJ2-1, with no clear D. Per germline, CDR1 GTSNPN and CDR2 SVGIG (reference sequence). Trimming pared 7 bases from V and 0 bases from J, leaving 10 bases between. This CDR3 comprises 13 residues. CDR3 DNA sequence: TGTGCCTTTAGCCTGAGCTCCTACAATGAGCAGTTCTTC. Residues: CAFSLSSYNEQFF.

The chain recombines TRBV4-3 with TRBJ2-2; D unresolved. Trimming left V 0 bases short and J 6 bases short, with 14 bases between. This CDR3 comprises 16 residues. Germline V lookup: CDR1 LGHNA, CDR2 YSLEER. The CDR3 loop reads CASSQDEGVSAGELFF. For the CDR3, the DNA is TGCGCCAGCAGCCAAGATGAAGGTGTGTCGGCCGGGGAGCTGTTTTTT.

As regards this clone: Other nucleotide sequences in the sample specify the same CDR3. The genes are TRBV30 and TRBJ2-1, with no clear D. This CDR3 comprises 11 residues. V was trimmed by 5 bases and J by 5 bases, leaving 7 bases between them. Per germline, CDR1 GTSNPN and CDR2 SVGIG (reference sequence). The CDR3 DNA reads TGTGCCTGGTCCCAGGACAATGAGCAGTTCTTC. Its protein is CAWSQDNEQFF.

CDR3 loop: CASSLDVRLARQTQYF. DNA for the CDR3: TGTGCCAGCAGCTTAGACGTCCGACTAGCGAGACAGACCCAGTACTTC. This chain joins TRBV7-2 and TRBJ2-5, with TRBD2 identical over 8 bases. The CDR3 is 16 residues long. Germline lookup yields CDR1 SGHTA and CDR2 FQGNSA. The trim removed 1 base at V and 6 bases at J, leaving 10 bases unmatched.

Regarding this clone: Other DNA sequences in this sample translate to the same CDR3. The chain is built from TRBV30 and TRBJ2-5; possible D gene TRBD2, 6 bases. Between the trimmed V and J ends, which lost 0 bases and 5 bases, there was a span of 10 bases. CDR1 GTSNPN and CDR2 SVGIG come from the germline V gene (reference sequence). This CDR3 contains 13 residues. The CDR3 DNA reads TGTGCCTGGAGTGTACCGGGAGTGGAGACCCAGTACTTC. This codes for CAWSVPGVETQYF.

A few counts support this clone. The J gene is TRBJ1-1, the V gene TRBV5-1; 7 bases map to TRBD1. The J segment lost 0 bases and the V segment lost 1 base, leaving 9 bases of the junction unmatched. This CDR3 spans 17 amino acids. CDR1 SGHRS and CDR2 YFSETQ come from the germline V gene. The CDR3 region is CASSLRGQSQLNTEAFF. The CDR3 nucleotides read TGCGCCAGCAGCTTGAGGGGACAGAGTCAACTGAACACTGAAGCTTTCTTT.

The rearrangement links TRBV30 to TRBJ2-7; D uncertain. V dropped 2 bases and J dropped 5 bases, with 16 bases sitting between them. The length of the CDR3 is 14 residues. The germline gives CDR1 GTSNPN, CDR2 SVGIG (reference sequence). The CDR3 bases are TGTGCCTGGAGTCAACTCTTGATAAGACACGAGCAGTACTTC. Protein product: CAWSQLLIRHEQYF.

The J gene is TRBJ2-3, the V gene TRBV7-2; 13 nucleotides align to TRBD2. V lost 5 bases, J lost 6 bases, and 5 bases stayed unmatched. CDR1 and CDR2 (germline): SGHTA, FQGNSA. The CDR3 contains 15 residues. CDR3 bases: TGTGCCAGCAGCCCTGGACTAGCGGGAGCCGATACGCAGTATTTT. Translating gives CASSPGLAGADTQYF.